The present T cell receptor (beta chain) was sequenced within a study of cytomegalovirus exposure and HLA in healthy donors. Details on this clone: Its antigen is not known.

V lost 7 bases and J lost 10, with 16 bases in between. CDR3 size: 12 residues. Germline assignment: CDR1 MNHNS and CDR2 SASEGT. The PCR employed 60 Vbeta primers together with 13 Jbeta primers. TCRdb's copy holds only in-frame clones and misses some; the assay was immunoSEQ multiplex PCR. The sample records about 130,000 clones, 8.5% being singletons. Overall study findings and caveats: A later analysis linked a missense variant in DCLRE1C to the trimming of TCR beta V and J genes. Among the most significant clusters, several appeared linked to common viral pathogens in a later analysis.

This receptor was obtained from a man aged 35-49 years in good health and CMV-seronegative. Sample: PBMCs. The chain couples TRBV6-1 to TRBJ1-2; D gene unclear. The CDR3 coding sequence is TGTGCCAGCAAGGTTCGGGAGCCCGTCTACACCTTC. Encoded protein: CASKVREPVYTF.